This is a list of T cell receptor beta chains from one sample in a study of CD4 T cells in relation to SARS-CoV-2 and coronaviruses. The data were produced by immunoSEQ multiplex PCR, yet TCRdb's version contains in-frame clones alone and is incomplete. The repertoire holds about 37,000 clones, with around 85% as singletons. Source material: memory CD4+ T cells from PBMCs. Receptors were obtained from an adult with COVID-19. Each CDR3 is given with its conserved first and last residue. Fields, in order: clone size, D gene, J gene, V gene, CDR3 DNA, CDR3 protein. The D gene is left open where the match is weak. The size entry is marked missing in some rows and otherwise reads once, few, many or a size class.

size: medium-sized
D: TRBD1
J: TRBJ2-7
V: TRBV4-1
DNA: TGCGCCAGCAGCCCCGGGACAGGGGGCCGGGAGCAGTACTTC
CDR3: CASSPGTGGREQYF

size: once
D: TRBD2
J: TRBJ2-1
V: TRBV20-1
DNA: TGCAGTGCTAGTGATGGTAGCGGGGCCAACAATGAGCAGTTCTTC
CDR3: CSASDGSGANNEQFF

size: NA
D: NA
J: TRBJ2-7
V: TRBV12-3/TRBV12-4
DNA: TGTGCCAGCAGTTTAACCCACGAGCAGTACTTC
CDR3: CASSLTHEQYF

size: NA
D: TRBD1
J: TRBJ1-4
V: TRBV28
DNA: TGTGCCAGCAGTTTATCAGGGACAGGTGAAAAACTGTTTTTT
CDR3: CASSLSGTGEKLFF

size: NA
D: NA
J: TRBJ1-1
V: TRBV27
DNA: TGTGCCAGCAGTATGGGACTGAACACTGAAGCTTTCTTT
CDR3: CASSMGLNTEAFF

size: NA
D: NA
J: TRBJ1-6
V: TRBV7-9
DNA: TGTGCCAGCAGCAAGCGGACAGCTGTTAATTCACCCCTCCACTTT
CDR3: CASSKRTAVNSPLHF

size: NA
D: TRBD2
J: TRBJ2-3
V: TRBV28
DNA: TGTGCCAGCAGTAGGCGGGAGGGCCACGATACGCAGTATTTT
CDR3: CASSRREGHDTQYF

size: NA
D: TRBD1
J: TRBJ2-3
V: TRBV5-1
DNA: TGCGCCAGCAGCAAGGGACAGTCCACAGATACGCAGTATTTT
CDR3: CASSKGQSTDTQYF

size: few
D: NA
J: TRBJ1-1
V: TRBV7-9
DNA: TGTGCCAGCAGCCCCAATAGGGAAGCTTTCTTT
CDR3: CASSPNREAFF

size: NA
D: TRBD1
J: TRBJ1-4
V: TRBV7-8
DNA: TGTGCCAGCAGCGTTGACAGGGTCAGGAATAACGAAAAACTGTTTTTT
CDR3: CASSVDRVRNNEKLFF

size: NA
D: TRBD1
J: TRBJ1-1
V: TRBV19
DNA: TGTGCCAGTAGTATTGGTCAGGGGGGCCCAGCTTTCTTT
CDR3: CASSIGQGGPAFF

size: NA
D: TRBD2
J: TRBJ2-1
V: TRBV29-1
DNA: TGCAGCGTTGCAGGGGTTGGGACTAGCGGGGGTTACAATGAGCAGTTCTTC
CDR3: CSVAGVGTSGGYNEQFF

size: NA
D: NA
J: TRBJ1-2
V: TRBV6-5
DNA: TGTGCCAGCAGTTACCGCTCTAACTATGGCTACACCTTC
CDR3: CASSYRSNYGYTF

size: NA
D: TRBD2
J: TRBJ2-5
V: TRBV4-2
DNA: TGTGCCAGCAGCCGAGAACTAGCGGGAGGGCCTAGAAACATGCAAGAGACCCAGTACTTC
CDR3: CASSRELAGGPRNMQETQYF

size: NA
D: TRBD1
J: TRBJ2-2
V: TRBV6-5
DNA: TGTGCCAGCAACCCCAGGGGGCCGGAGGCCGGGGAGCTGTTTTTT
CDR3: CASNPRGPEAGELFF

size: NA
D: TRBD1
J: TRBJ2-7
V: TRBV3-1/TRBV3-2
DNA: TGTGCCAGCAGCCAAGAAACCCCTACCTTTCAACTGGACAGGGTAGGAAAGCAGTACTTC
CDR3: CASSQETPTFQLDRVGKQYF

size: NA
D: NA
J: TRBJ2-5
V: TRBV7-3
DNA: TGTGCCAGCAGCCCAGGGGGGCAAGAGACCCAGTACTTC
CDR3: CASSPGGQETQYF

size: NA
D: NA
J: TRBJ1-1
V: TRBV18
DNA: TGTGCCAGCTCACCACTGGCGGGGGAGACTGAAGCTTTCTTT
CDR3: CASSPLAGETEAFF

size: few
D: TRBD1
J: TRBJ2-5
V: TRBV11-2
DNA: TGTGCCAGCAGCCTAGGGCCAACGACAGGGATTGAGACCCAGTACTTC
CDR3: CASSLGPTTGIETQYF

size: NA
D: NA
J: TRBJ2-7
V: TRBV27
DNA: TGTGCCAGCAGTCCGAGGGAGGGGGCGCGGTACGAGCAGTACTTC
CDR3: CASSPREGARYEQYF

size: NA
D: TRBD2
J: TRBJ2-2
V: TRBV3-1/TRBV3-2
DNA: TGTGCCAGCAGCCAAGAAACTTCACTAGCGGGAGCCTCCGGGGAGCTGTTTTTT
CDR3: CASSQETSLAGASGELFF

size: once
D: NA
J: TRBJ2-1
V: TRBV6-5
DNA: TGTGCCAGCAGTTACGAGGGTGTCAGCTCCTACAATGAGCAGTTCTTC
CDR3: CASSYEGVSSYNEQFF

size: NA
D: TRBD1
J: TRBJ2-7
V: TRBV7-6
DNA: TGTGCCAGCAGCTTAGTAGCCGCCTGGGACAGGGGCCACGAGCAGTACTTC
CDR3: CASSLVAAWDRGHEQYF

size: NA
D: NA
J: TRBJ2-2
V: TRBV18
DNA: TGTGCCAGCTCACCACGGGGCGCGAACACCGGGGAGCTGTTTTTT
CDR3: CASSPRGANTGELFF

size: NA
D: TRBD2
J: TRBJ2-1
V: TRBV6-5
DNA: TGTGCCAGCAGACCTTCTAGCGGACCCTACAATGAGCAGTTCTTC
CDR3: CASRPSSGPYNEQFF

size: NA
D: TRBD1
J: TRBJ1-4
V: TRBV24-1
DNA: TGTGCCACCAGTGATCAGGGGGCGGCTAATGAAAAACTGTTTTTT
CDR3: CATSDQGAANEKLFF

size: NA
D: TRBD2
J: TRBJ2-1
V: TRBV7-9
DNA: TGTGCCAGCAGCCAAAGCGGGAGGGGGGCCTACAATGAGCAGTTCTTC
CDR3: CASSQSGRGAYNEQFF

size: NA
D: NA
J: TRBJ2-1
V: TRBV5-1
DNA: TGCGCCAGCAGCTTAAACCCCCCTTACAATGAGCAGTTCTTC
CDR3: CASSLNPPYNEQFF

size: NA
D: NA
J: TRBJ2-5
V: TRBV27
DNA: TGTGCCAGCAGTTTCCTTAGGGGGGATCAAGAGACCCAGTACTTC
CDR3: CASSFLRGDQETQYF

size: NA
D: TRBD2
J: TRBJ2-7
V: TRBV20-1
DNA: TGCAGTGCTGGTGGGGGGGCGGGGGGCTACGAGCAGTACTTC
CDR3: CSAGGGAGGYEQYF

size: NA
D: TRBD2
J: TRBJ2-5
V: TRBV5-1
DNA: TGCGCCAGCAGCCCGACTAGCGGGAGAGAGACCCAGTACTTC
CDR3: CASSPTSGRETQYF

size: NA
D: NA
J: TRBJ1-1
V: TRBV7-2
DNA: TGTGCCAGCAGCCCGGGCTCGGCAAGGGCTGAAGCTTTCTTT
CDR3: CASSPGSARAEAFF

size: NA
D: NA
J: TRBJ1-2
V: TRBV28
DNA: TGTGCCAGCAGTTTTCGCAGGGCAGATGGCTACACCTTC
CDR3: CASSFRRADGYTF

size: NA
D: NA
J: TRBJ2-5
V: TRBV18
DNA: TGTGCCAGCTCACCAACGCCACAGGGAGAGACCCAGTACTTC
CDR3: CASSPTPQGETQYF

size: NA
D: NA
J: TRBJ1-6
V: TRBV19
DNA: TGTGCCAGTAGTTCGCGCGGAACACTACAATCACCCCTCCACTTT
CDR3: CASSSRGTLQSPLHF

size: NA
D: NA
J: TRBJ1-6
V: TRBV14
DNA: TGTGCCACCTTACAGGGAGTAATCTCTAATTCACCCCTCCACTTT
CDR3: CATLQGVISNSPLHF

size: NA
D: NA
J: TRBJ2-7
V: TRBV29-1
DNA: TGCAGCGTTTTTGGGGGGAGGGGGCCCTCCTACGAGCAGTACTTC
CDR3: CSVFGGRGPSYEQYF

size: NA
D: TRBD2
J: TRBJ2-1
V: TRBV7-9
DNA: TGTGCCAGCAGCTTACAGGCGGGAGCGGGGAATGAGCAGTTCTTC
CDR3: CASSLQAGAGNEQFF

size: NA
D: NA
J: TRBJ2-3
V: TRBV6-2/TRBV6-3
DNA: TGTGCCAGCAGTTACCCGAGCCGGTCGGGTAGCACAGATACGCAGTATTTT
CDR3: CASSYPSRSGSTDTQYF

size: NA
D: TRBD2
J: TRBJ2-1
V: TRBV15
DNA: TGTGCCACCAGCAGAGATTGGCGGGAGAGCTACAATGAGCAGTTCTTC
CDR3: CATSRDWRESYNEQFF

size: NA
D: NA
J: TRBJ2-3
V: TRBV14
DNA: TGTGCCAGCAGCCCCCGTGAAACATCCACCCAAGATACGCAGTATTTT
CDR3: CASSPRETSTQDTQYF

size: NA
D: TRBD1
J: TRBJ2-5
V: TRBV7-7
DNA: TGTGCCAGCAGCCGGACAGGTTACCAAGAGACCCAGTACTTC
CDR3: CASSRTGYQETQYF

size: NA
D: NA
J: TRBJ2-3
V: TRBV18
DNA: TGTGCCAGCTCATCGACAGCAGCTAGCACAGATACGCAGTATTTT
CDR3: CASSSTAASTDTQYF

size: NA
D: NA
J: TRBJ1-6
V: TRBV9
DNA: TGTGCCAGCAGCGTCCAGCCAGGGAGCGGTAATTCACCCCTCCACTTT
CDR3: CASSVQPGSGNSPLHF

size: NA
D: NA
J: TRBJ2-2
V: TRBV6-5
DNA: TGTGCCAGCAGGGGGTGGCAGGGGTACACCGGGGAGCTGTTTTTT
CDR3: CASRGWQGYTGELFF

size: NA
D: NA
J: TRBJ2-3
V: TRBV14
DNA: TGTGCCAGCAGCCAAGACCGAGGGGGGTTGTTTGCAGATACGCAGTATTTT
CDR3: CASSQDRGGLFADTQYF